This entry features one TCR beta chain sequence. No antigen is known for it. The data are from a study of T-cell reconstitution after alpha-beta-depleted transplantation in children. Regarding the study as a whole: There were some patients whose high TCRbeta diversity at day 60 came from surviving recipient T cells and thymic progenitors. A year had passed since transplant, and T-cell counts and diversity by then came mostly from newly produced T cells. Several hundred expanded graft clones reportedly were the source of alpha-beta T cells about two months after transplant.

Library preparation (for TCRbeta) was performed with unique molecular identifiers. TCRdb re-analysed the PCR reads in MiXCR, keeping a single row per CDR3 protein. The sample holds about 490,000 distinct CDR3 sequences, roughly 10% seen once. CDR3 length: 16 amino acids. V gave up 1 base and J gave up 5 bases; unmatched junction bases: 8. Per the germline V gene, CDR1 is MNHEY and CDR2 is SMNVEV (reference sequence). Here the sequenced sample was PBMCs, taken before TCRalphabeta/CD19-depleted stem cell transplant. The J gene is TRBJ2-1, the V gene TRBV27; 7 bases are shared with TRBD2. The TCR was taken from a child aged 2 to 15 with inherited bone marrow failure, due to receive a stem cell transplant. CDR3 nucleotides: TGTGCCAGCAGTTTATACGGCCAGCTAGCGGACAATGAGCAGTTCTTC. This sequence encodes CASSLYGQLADNEQFF.